Listed below are T cell receptor beta chains from one sample, sequenced in a study of OX40 agonist ivuxolimab in advanced cancers. Clones were read by immunoSEQ multiplex PCR, and TCRdb kept only the in-frame ones, dropping some. The table records tens of thousands of clones, around 91% of them present only once. The sequenced sample was CD4+ or CD8+ T cells sorted from blood, obtained in a trial of the OX40 agonist ivuxolimab. These receptors were taken from an adult with an advanced solid tumor such as melanoma, head and neck, liver or kidney cancer. The CDR3 runs from the conserved cysteine through the conserved F or W. The D gene is left open where the match is weak. Clone sizes are given selectively: once, few, many, or a class where the clone is expanded.

clone_size: NA; j_call: TRBJ2-1; d_call: NA; v_call: TRBV6-4; cdr3_length: 15; cdr3_aa: CASSRTASSYNEQFF; cdr3_nt: TGTGCCAGCAGTCGGACAGCCTCCTCCTACAATGAGCAGTTCTTC
clone_size: few; j_call: TRBJ2-7; d_call: NA; v_call: TRBV4-2; cdr3_length: 16; cdr3_aa: CASSQESGLLTYEQYF; cdr3_nt: TGTGCCAGCAGCCAAGAGTCCGGACTACTAACCTACGAGCAGTACTTC
clone_size: NA; j_call: TRBJ2-2; d_call: NA; v_call: TRBV27; cdr3_length: 12; cdr3_aa: CASSLGTGELFF; cdr3_nt: TGTGCCAGCAGTTTGGGCACCGGGGAGCTGTTTTTT
clone_size: NA; j_call: TRBJ1-1; d_call: NA; v_call: TRBV7-9; cdr3_length: 12; cdr3_aa: CASSLARVEAFF; cdr3_nt: TGTGCCAGCAGCTTAGCGCGGGTTGAAGCTTTCTTT
clone_size: once; j_call: TRBJ1-1; d_call: TRBD1; v_call: TRBV18; cdr3_length: 14; cdr3_aa: CASSLGQGDTEAFF; cdr3_nt: TGTGCCAGCTCACTGGGACAGGGGGACACTGAAGCTTTCTTT
clone_size: NA; j_call: TRBJ2-1; d_call: TRBD1; v_call: TRBV5-8; cdr3_length: 14; cdr3_aa: CASSQDRGYNEQFF; cdr3_nt: TGTGCCAGCAGCCAGGACAGGGGCTACAATGAGCAGTTCTTC
clone_size: once; j_call: TRBJ2-7; d_call: NA; v_call: TRBV30; cdr3_length: 14; cdr3_aa: CAWSVLEDSYEQYF; cdr3_nt: TGTGCCTGGAGTGTACTCGAGGACTCCTACGAGCAGTACTTC
clone_size: NA; j_call: TRBJ2-3; d_call: TRBD2; v_call: TRBV15; cdr3_length: 17; cdr3_aa: CATSREVMAGVTDTQYF; cdr3_nt: TGTGCCACCAGCAGAGAGGTCATGGCGGGAGTAACAGATACGCAGTATTTT
clone_size: once; j_call: TRBJ2-2; d_call: TRBD2; v_call: TRBV6-1; cdr3_length: 19; cdr3_aa: CASSESGVAGYTNTGELFF; cdr3_nt: TGTGCCAGCAGTGAATCGGGAGTAGCGGGCTATACGAACACCGGGGAGCTGTTTTTT
clone_size: once; j_call: TRBJ1-4; d_call: NA; v_call: TRBV10-2; cdr3_length: 15; cdr3_aa: CASSESAGSREKLFF; cdr3_nt: TGCGCCAGCAGTGAGTCAGCAGGGTCCCGTGAAAAACTGTTTTTT
clone_size: NA; j_call: TRBJ2-2; d_call: NA; v_call: TRBV6-5; cdr3_length: 15; cdr3_aa: CASSYSTRAAGELFF; cdr3_nt: TGTGCCAGCAGTTACTCCACCAGGGCCGCCGGGGAGCTGTTTTTT
clone_size: NA; j_call: TRBJ2-2; d_call: TRBD1; v_call: TRBV7-6; cdr3_length: 17; cdr3_aa: CASSLNLGQDKSGELFF; cdr3_nt: TGTGCCAGCAGCTTAAATCTGGGACAGGACAAGTCCGGGGAGCTGTTTTTT
clone_size: NA; j_call: TRBJ2-2; d_call: NA; v_call: TRBV5-6; cdr3_length: 13; cdr3_aa: CASSYGGTGELFF; cdr3_nt: TGTGCCAGCAGCTATGGGGGCACCGGGGAGCTGTTTTTT
clone_size: NA; j_call: TRBJ2-7; d_call: NA; v_call: TRBV5-1; cdr3_length: 14; cdr3_aa: CASSLDIGSYEQYF; cdr3_nt: TGCGCCAGCAGCCTTGATATTGGCTCCTACGAGCAGTACTTC
clone_size: NA; j_call: TRBJ2-7; d_call: NA; v_call: TRBV30; cdr3_length: 13; cdr3_aa: CAWSKDTLYEQYF; cdr3_nt: TGTGCCTGGAGTAAGGACACCCTATACGAGCAGTACTTC
clone_size: once; j_call: TRBJ2-7; d_call: NA; v_call: TRBV4-3; cdr3_length: 14; cdr3_aa: CASSQDVRTYEQYF; cdr3_nt: TGCGCCAGCAGCCAAGACGTCCGGACCTACGAGCAGTACTTC
clone_size: NA; j_call: TRBJ2-2; d_call: NA; v_call: TRBV11-3; cdr3_length: 16; cdr3_aa: CASSVEGGMHTGELFF; cdr3_nt: TGTGCCAGCAGCGTTGAAGGCGGAATGCACACCGGGGAGCTGTTTTTT
clone_size: NA; j_call: TRBJ2-1; d_call: NA; v_call: TRBV7-2; cdr3_length: 14; cdr3_aa: CASSLDGPLDEQFF; cdr3_nt: TGTGCCAGCAGCTTAGACGGACCGCTGGATGAGCAGTTCTTC
clone_size: NA; j_call: TRBJ1-1; d_call: NA; v_call: TRBV30; cdr3_length: 12; cdr3_aa: CACDTGNAEAFF; cdr3_nt: TGTGCCTGTGATACAGGGAACGCTGAAGCTTTCTTT
clone_size: NA; j_call: TRBJ2-3; d_call: TRBD2; v_call: TRBV5-1; cdr3_length: 15; cdr3_aa: CASSLEGGGTDTQYF; cdr3_nt: TGCGCCAGCAGCTTGGAAGGCGGGGGGACAGATACGCAGTATTTT
clone_size: NA; j_call: TRBJ2-2; d_call: TRBD2; v_call: TRBV9; cdr3_length: 18; cdr3_aa: CASFPGLAGGTNTGELFF; cdr3_nt: TGTGCCAGCTTCCCGGGACTAGCGGGGGGTACGAACACCGGGGAGCTGTTTTTT
clone_size: NA; j_call: TRBJ1-6; d_call: TRBD1; v_call: TRBV7-9; cdr3_length: 16; cdr3_aa: CASSTRVGQGNSPLHF; cdr3_nt: TGTGCCAGCAGCACCCGAGTGGGACAGGGGAATTCACCCCTCCACTTT
clone_size: NA; j_call: TRBJ1-5; d_call: NA; v_call: TRBV9; cdr3_length: 14; cdr3_aa: CASSEGRTNQPQHF; cdr3_nt: TGTGCCAGCAGCGAGGGACGGACGAATCAGCCCCAGCATTTT
clone_size: NA; j_call: TRBJ2-7; d_call: TRBD1; v_call: TRBV6-5; cdr3_length: 13; cdr3_aa: CASSYGTGTEQYF; cdr3_nt: TGTGCCAGCAGCTATGGGACAGGGACAGAGCAGTACTTC